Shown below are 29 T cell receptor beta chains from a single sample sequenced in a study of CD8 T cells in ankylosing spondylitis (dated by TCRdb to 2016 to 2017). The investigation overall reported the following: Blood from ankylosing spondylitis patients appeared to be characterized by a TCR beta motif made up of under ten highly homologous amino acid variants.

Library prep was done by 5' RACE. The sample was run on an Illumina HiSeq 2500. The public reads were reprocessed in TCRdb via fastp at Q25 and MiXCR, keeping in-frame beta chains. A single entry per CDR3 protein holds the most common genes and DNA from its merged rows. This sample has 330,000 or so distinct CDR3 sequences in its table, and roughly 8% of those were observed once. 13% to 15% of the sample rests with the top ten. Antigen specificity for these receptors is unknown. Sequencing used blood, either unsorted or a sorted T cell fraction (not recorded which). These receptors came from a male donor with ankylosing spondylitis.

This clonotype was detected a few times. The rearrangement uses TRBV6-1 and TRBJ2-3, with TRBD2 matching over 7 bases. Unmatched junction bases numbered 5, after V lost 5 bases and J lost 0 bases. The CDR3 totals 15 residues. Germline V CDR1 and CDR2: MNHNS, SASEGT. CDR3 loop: CASSLAESSTDTQYF. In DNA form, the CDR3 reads TGTGCCAGCAGTCTAGCGGAGTCTAGCACAGATACGCAGTATTTT.

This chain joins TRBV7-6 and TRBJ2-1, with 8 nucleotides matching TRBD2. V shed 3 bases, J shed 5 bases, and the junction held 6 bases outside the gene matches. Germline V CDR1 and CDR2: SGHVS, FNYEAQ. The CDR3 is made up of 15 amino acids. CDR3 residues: CASSFTSGFDNEQFF. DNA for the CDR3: TGTGCCAGCAGCTTCACTAGCGGATTCGACAATGAGCAGTTCTTC. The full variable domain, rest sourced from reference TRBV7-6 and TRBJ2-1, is GAGVSQSPRYKVTKRGQDVALRCDPISGHVSLYWYRQALGQGPEFLTYFNYEAQQDKSGLPNDRFSAERPEGSISTLTIQRTEQRDSAMYRCASSFTSGFDNEQFFGPGTRLTVL.

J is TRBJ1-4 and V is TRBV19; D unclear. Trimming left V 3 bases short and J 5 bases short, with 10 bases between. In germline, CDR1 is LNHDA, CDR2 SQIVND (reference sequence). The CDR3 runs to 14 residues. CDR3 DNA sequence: TGTGCCAGTAGTATCACGGGCTCAAATGAAAAACTGTTTTTT. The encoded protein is CASSITGSNEKLFF.

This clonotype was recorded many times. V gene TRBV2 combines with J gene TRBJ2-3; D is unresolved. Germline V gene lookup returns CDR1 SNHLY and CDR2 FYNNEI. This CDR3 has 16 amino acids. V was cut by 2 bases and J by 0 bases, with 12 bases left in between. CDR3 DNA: TGTGCCAGCAGTGAACCCCTGGCAGAGAGCACAGATACGCAGTATTTT. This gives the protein CASSEPLAESTDTQYF.

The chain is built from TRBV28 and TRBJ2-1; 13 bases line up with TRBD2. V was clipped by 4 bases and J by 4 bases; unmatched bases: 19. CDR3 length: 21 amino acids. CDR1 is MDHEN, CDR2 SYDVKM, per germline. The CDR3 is CASSYLGLAGVSRRGYNEQFF. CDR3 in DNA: TGTGCCAGCAGTTACCTAGGACTAGCGGGAGTGTCAAGACGAGGTTACAATGAGCAGTTCTTC.

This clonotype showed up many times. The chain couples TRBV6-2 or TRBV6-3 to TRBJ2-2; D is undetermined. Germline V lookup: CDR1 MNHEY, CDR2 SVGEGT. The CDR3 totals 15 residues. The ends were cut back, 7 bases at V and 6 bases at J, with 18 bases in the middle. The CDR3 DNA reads TGTGCCAGCATTACTCCATTAAAGACCCCCGGGGAGCTGTTTTTT. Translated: CASITPLKTPGELFF.

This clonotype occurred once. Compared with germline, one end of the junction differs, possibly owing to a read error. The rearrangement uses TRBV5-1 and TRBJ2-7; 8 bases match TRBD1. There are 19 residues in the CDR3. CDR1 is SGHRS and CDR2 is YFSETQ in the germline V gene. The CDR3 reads CAGSTRGLGQAQSIGEQYF. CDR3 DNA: TGCGCCGGCAGCACCCGGGGACTGGGACAGGCTCAATCTATCGGCGAGCAGTACTTC.

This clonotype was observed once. The CDR3 protein is CASSDTTTRLTYNEQFF. CDR3 coding DNA: TGTGCCAGCAGCGATACTACTACGCGCTTAACCTACAATGAGCAGTTCTTC. The chain uses TRBV5-5 and TRBJ2-1; D uncertain. The CDR3 is made up of 17 amino acids. Deletions cut 4 bases from V and 2 bases from J, with 19 bases between. CDR1 is SGHKS, CDR2 YYEKEE, per germline (reference sequence).

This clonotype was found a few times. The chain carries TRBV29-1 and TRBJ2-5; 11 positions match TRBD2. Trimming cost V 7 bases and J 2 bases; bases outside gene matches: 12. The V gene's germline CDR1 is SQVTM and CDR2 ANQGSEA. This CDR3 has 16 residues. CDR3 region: CSATPGLAGGQETQYF. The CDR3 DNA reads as TGCAGCGCTACCCCAGGGCTAGCGGGAGGTCAAGAGACCCAGTACTTC.

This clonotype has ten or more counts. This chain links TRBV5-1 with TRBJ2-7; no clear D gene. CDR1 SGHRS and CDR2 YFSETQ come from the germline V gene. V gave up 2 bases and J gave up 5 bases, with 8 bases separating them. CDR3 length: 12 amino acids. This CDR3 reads CASSFKQNEQYF. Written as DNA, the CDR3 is TGCGCCAGCAGCTTTAAACAGAACGAGCAGTACTTC. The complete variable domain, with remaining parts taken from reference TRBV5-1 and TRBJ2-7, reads KAGVTQTPRYLIKTRGQQVTLSCSPISGHRSVSWYQQTPGQGLQFLFEYFSETQRNKGNFPGRFSGRQFSNSRSEMNVSTLELGDSALYLCASSFKQNEQYFGPGTRLTVT.

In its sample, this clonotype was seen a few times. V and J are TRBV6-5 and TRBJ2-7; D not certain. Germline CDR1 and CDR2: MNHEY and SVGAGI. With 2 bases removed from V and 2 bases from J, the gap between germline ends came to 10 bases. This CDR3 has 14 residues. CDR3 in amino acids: CASSYRVKAYEQYF. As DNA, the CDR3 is TGTGCCAGCAGTTACAGGGTCAAGGCCTACGAGCAGTACTTC.

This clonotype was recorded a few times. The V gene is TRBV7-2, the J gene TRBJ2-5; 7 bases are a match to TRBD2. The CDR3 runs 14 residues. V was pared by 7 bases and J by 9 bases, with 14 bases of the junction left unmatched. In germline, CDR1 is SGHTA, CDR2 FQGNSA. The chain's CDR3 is CASNAAGAVGSQYF. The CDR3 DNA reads TGTGCCAGCAACGCGGCGGGAGCTGTTGGGTCCCAGTACTTC.

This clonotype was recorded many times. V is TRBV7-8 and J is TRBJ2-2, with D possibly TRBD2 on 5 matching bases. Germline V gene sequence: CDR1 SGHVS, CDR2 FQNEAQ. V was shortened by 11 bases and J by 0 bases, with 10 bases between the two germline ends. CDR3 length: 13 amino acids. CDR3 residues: CAHLAANTGELFF. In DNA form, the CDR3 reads TGTGCCCATCTAGCTGCGAACACCGGGGAGCTGTTTTTT.

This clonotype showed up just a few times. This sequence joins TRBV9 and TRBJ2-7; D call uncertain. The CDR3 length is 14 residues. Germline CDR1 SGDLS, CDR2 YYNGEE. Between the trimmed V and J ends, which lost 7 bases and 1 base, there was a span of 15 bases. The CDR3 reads CASSWNQESYEQYF. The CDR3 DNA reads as TGTGCCAGCTCCTGGAACCAGGAGTCCTACGAGCAGTACTTC.

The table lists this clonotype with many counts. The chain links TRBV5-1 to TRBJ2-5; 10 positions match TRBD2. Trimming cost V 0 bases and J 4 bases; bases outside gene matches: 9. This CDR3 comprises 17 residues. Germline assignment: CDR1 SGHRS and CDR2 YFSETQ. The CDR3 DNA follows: TGCGCCAGCAGCTTGGCCCCCCTAGCGGGAGAAGGAGAGACCCAGTACTTC. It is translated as CASSLAPLAGEGETQYF.

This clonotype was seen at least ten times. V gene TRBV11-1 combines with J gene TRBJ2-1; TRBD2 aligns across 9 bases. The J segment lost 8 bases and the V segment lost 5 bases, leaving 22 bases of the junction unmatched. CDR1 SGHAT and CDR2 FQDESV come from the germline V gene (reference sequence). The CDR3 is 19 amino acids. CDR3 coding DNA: TGTGCCAGCAGCCCGTACCGGAGCTCTAGCGGGATTTCCGACCATGAGCAGTTCTTC. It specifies CASSPYRSSSGISDHEQFF.

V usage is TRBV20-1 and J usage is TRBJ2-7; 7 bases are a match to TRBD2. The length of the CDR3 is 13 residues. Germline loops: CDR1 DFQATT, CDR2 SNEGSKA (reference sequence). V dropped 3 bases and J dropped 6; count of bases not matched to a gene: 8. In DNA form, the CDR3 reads TGCAGTGCTAGTTGGGCGGGGGTCGGCGAGCAGTACTTC. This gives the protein CSASWAGVGEQYF.

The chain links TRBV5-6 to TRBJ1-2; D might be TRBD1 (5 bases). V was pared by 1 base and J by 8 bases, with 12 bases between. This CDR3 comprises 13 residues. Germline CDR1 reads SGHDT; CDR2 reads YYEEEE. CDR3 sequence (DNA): TGTGCCAGCAGCTTGTGGGGGTCGAGCGGCTACACCTTC. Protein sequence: CASSLWGSSGYTF. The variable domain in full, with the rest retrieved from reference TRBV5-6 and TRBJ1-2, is DAGVTQSPTHLIKTRGQQVTLRCSPKSGHDTVSWYQQALGQGPQFIFQYYEEEERQRGNFPDRFSGHQFPNYSSELNVNALLLGDSALYLCASSLWGSSGYTFGSGTRLTVV.

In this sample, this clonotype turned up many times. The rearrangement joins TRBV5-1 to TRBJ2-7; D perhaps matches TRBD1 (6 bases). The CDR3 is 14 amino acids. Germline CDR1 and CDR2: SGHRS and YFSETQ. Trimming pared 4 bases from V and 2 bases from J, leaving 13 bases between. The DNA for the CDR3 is TGCGCCAGCAGCCCTGGACAGCTACCCTACGAGCAGTACTTC. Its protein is CASSPGQLPYEQYF.

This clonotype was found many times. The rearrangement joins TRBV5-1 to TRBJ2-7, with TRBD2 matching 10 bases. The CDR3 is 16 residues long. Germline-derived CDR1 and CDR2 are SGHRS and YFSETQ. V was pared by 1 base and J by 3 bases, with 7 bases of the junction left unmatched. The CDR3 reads CASSLYIASGSYEQYF. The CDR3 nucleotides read TGCGCCAGCAGCTTGTATATAGCTAGCGGGAGCTACGAGCAGTACTTC. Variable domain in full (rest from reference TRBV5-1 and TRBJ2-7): KAGVTQTPRYLIKTRGQQVTLSCSPISGHRSVSWYQQTPGQGLQFLFEYFSETQRNKGNFPGRFSGRQFSNSRSEMNVSTLELGDSALYLCASSLYIASGSYEQYFGPGTRLTVT.

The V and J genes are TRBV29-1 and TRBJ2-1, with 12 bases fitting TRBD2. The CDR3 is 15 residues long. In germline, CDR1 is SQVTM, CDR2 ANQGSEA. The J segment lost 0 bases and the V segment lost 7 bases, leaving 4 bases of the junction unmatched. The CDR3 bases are TGCAGCGCTACGACTAGCGGGGGCTCCTACAATGAGCAGTTCTTC. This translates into CSATTSGGSYNEQFF.

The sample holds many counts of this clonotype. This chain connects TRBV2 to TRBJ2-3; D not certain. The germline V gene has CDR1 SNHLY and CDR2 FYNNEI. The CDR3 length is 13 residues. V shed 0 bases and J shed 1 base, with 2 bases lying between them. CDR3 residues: CASSEARTDTQYF. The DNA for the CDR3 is TGTGCCAGCAGTGAAGCCCGCACAGATACGCAGTATTTT. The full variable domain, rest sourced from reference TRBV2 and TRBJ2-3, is EPEVTQTPSHQVTQMGQEVILRCVPISNHLYFYWYRQILGQKVEFLVSFYNNEISEKSEIFDDQFSVERPDGSNFTLKIRSTKLEDSAMYFCASSEARTDTQYFGPGTRLTVL.

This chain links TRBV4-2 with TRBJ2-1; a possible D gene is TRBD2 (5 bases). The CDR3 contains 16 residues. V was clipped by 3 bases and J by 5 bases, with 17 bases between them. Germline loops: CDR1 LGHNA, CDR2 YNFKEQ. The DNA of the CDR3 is TGTGCCAGCAGCCAGGAGGACTTCCTAATTCACAATGAGCAGTTCTTC. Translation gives CASSQEDFLIHNEQFF.

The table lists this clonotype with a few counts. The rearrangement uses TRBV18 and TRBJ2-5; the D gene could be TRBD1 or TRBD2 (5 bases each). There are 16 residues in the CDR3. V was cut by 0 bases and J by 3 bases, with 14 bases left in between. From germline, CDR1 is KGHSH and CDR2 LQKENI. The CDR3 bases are TGTGCCAGCTCACCACCGGTCCGGGGCGAGAAAGAGACCCAGTACTTC. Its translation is CASSPPVRGEKETQYF.

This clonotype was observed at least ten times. The CDR3 nucleotides read TGTGCCAGCAGCTTCGGGGGCTTAAATCAGCCCCAGCATTTT. Residues: CASSFGGLNQPQHF. The genes are TRBV7-9 and TRBJ1-5, with D possibly TRBD1 on 6 matching bases. The CDR3 totals 14 residues. Germline CDR1 and CDR2: SEHNR and FQNEAQ (reference sequence). The germline V and J ends were trimmed by 3 bases and 4 bases, with 10 bases remaining between them.

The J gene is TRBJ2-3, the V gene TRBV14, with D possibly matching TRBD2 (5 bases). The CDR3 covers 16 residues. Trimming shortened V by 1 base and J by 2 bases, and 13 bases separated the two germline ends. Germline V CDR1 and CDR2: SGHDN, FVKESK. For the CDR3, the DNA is TGTGCCAGCAGCCAAGGAGTGGTCCGGGACACAGATACGCAGTATTTT. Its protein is CASSQGVVRDTDTQYF.

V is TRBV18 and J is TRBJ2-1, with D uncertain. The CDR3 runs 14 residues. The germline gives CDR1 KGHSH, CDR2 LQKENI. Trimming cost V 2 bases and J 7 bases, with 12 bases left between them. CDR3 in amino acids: CASSPGPRRNEQFF. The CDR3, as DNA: TGTGCCAGCTCACCAGGTCCTAGAAGGAATGAGCAGTTCTTC.

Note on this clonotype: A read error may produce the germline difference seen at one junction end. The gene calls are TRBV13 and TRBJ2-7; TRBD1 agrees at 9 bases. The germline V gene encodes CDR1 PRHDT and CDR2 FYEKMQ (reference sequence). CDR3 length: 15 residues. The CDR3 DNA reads TGTGCCAGAAGCTTAGGTGGGACAGGGCAACTCGAGCAGTACTTC. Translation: CARSLGGTGQLEQYF.

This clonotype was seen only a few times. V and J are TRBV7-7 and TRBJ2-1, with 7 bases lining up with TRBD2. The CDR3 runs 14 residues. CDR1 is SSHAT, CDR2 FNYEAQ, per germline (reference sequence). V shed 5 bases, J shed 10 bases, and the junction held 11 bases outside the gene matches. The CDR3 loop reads CASSGAGVEGEQFF. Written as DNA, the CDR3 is TGTGCCAGCAGCGGGGCGGGAGTGGAAGGGGAGCAGTTCTTC. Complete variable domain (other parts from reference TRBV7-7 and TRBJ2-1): GAGVSQSPRYKVTKRGQDVTLRCDPISSHATLYWYQQALGQGPEFLTYFNYEAQPDKSGLPSDRFSAERPEGSISTLTIQRTEQRDSAMYRCASSGAGVEGEQFFGPGTRLTVL.